The TCR beta chain under discussion was sequenced for a study of blood T cell repertoires in COVID-19. Turning to the study itself: Samples of COVID-19 (acute and convalescent) were obtained from the United States, Italy and Spain. PBMCs, B-cell-depleted T cells, or T cells provided the cDNA or gDNA that made up the material.

CDR3 length: 16 residues. CDR1 MGHRA and CDR2 YSYEKL come from the germline V gene. After removal of 0 bases from V and 9 bases from J, the junction contained 6 bases not matched to a gene. As originally analysed: Quantification of nucleated cells was approximated via reference gene primer amplification. Repertoires were generated with immunoSEQ multiplex PCR, while TCRdb's copy carries only in-frame clones and drops some. Clone size and the V and J calls come from that table; the DNA yielded D and trimming. In the table there are 100,000 to 150,000 clones, about 84% of which are singletons. Sequencing was performed on peripheral blood. The TCR comes from a human donor in a cohort sampled during active COVID-19. This chain connects TRBV4-1 to TRBJ2-1; 12 positions agree with TRBD2. CDR3 in DNA: TGCGCCAGCAGCCAAGAGAGGCTAGCGGGAGGGGGTGAGCAGTTCTTC. Amino acids: CASSQERLAGGGEQFF.